The rows below give T cell receptor beta chains drawn from one sample of a study of beta chain features in type 1 diabetes. Using immunoSEQ multiplex PCR, the repertoire was profiled, and TCRdb retains in-frame clones only, with some absent. The sample has about 240,000 clones, about 15% seen once. The sequenced material came from naive CD4+ T cells from blood. These receptors originate from a man aged 30 to 39 with type 1 diabetes. Each CDR3 is given with its conserved first and last residue. Fields, in order: J gene, clone size, V gene, D gene, CDR3 DNA, CDR3 protein. The D gene is left open where the match is weak. Size is stated for part of the rows, as once, few or many counts, or as a class when the clone is expanded.

>TRBJ2-3|.|TRBV6-5|.
TGTGCCACCAGCTATGACAGGAGCGCAGATACGCAGTATTTT
CATSYDRSADTQYF
>TRBJ2-1|.|TRBV7-2|.
TGTGCCAGCAGCTTAGGGGGCTGGGAGCAGTTCTTC
CASSLGGWEQFF
>TRBJ1-2|.|TRBV7-6|.
TGTGCCAGCAGCCCCTCTCGAGTCCCTATTAACTATGGCTACACCTTC
CASSPSRVPINYGYTF
>TRBJ2-7|.|TRBV7-9|TRBD1
TGTGCCAGCAGCTTGGTGGGGGACAGGGGCGACGAGCAGTACTTC
CASSLVGDRGDEQYF
>TRBJ2-7|few|TRBV2|.
TGTGCCAGCAGTGAAGCGCGAAGAGCCTACGAGCAGTACTTC
CASSEARRAYEQYF
>TRBJ1-1|few|TRBV9|.
TGTGCCAGCAGCGGGACAAAAGGAGGGATCACTGAAGCTTTCTTT
CASSGTKGGITEAFF
>TRBJ2-7|few|TRBV18|.
TGTGCCAGCTCACCAACGCTGGGCAGTGGCTACGAGCAGTACTTC
CASSPTLGSGYEQYF
>TRBJ1-4|few|TRBV29-1|TRBD1
TGCAGCGTTGAGACAGGGATGAGTGAAAAACTGTTTTTT
CSVETGMSEKLFF
>TRBJ1-2|few|TRBV5-4|TRBD1
TGTGCCAGCAGCTTTAACAGGGGGCAGGACTATGGCTACACCTTC
CASSFNRGQDYGYTF
>TRBJ2-3|few|TRBV29-1|.
TGCAGCGTTGAAGCTGTTGGGCTCTCCCGCTCGGATACGCAGTATTTT
CSVEAVGLSRSDTQYF
>TRBJ2-5|few|TRBV4-1|.
TGCGCCAGCAGCCAGGCGGCTGGGGTGGGGAGTCAAGAGACCCAGTACTTC
CASSQAAGVGSQETQYF
>TRBJ1-2|.|TRBV27|TRBD1
TGTGCCAGCAGTTTCAGGGGGTCCCCGGGCAACTATGGCTACACCTTC
CASSFRGSPGNYGYTF
>TRBJ2-3|.|TRBV19|TRBD2
TGTGCCAGTAGTCCCCTAGGCGGGGGCTTAGCGGGGATCACAGATACGCAGTATTTT
CASSPLGGGLAGITDTQYF
>TRBJ2-1|few|TRBV11-3|TRBD2
TGTGCCAGCAGCTTACGGTGGGGACTAGCGGGAGACCTAGGTAGCAATGAGCAGTTCTTC
CASSLRWGLAGDLGSNEQFF
>TRBJ2-1|.|TRBV2|.
TGTGCCAGCAGTGATCGACTTACCCAGCACAATGAGCAGTTCTTC
CASSDRLTQHNEQFF
>TRBJ1-2|.|TRBV7-9|.
TGTGCCAGCAGCTTAAACGAGTATAACACCTTC
CASSLNEYNTF
>TRBJ2-1|.|TRBV29-1|TRBD2
TGCAGCGCCATGGGACTAGCGGAATACAATGAGCAGTTCTTC
CSAMGLAEYNEQFF
>TRBJ2-3|.|TRBV27|.
TGTGCCAGCAGAAGAGGCCGCACAGATACGCAGTATTTT
CASRRGRTDTQYF
>TRBJ1-2|few|TRBV28|TRBD1
TGTGCCAGCAGTACGGGACAGCCGATTGCTAACTATGGCTACACCTTC
CASSTGQPIANYGYTF
>TRBJ2-7|few|TRBV19|TRBD1
TGTGCCAGTGAGGGACAGGCTGGCGAGCAGTACTTC
CASEGQAGEQYF
>TRBJ2-7|.|TRBV6-5|.
TGTGCCACCATTTATGGAGGGGGACAGAAGCCCATGGGGCAGTACTTC
CATIYGGGQKPMGQYF
>TRBJ2-3|.|TRBV18|.
TGTGCCAGCTCACCACCTTCCGCGGCCACGCAGTATTTT
CASSPPSAATQYF
>TRBJ1-1|.|TRBV5-1|.
TGCGCCAGCAGCTTTGCAGGGGAGACTGAAGCTTTCTTT
CASSFAGETEAFF
>TRBJ2-5|.|TRBV5-1|.
TGCGCCAGCAGGGTCCCCCAGGAGACCCAGTACTTC
CASRVPQETQYF
>TRBJ1-2|.|TRBV11-2|TRBD1
TGTGCCAGCAGCCCCTTGGGGGGACAGGGAAATGGCTACACCTTC
CASSPLGGQGNGYTF
>TRBJ2-6|few|TRBV5-4|.
TGTGCCAGCAGCTTGGCGTCTGGGGCCAACGTCCTGACTTTC
CASSLASGANVLTF
>TRBJ2-7|few|TRBV2|.
TGTGCCAGCAGTGGACAGGCCAACTCGGGGGAGCAGTACTTC
CASSGQANSGEQYF
>TRBJ2-7|few|TRBV4-1|.
TGCGCCAGCAGCCAAGACAGGGGCCCCTACGAGCAGTACTTC
CASSQDRGPYEQYF
>TRBJ1-1|.|TRBV7-9|TRBD1
TGTGCCAGCAGCATCGACAGGGTGAACACTGAAGCTTTCTTT
CASSIDRVNTEAFF